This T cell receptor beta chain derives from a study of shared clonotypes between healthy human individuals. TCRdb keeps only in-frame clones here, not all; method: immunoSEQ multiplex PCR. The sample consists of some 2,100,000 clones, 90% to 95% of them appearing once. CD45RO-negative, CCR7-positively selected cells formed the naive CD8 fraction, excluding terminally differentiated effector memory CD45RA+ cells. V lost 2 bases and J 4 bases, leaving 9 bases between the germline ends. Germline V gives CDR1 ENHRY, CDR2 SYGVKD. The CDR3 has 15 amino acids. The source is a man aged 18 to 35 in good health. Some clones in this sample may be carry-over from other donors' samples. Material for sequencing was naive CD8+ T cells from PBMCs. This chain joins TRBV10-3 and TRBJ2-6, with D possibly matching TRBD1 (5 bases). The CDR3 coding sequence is TGTGCCATCAGTGAGGTAGGGGTGGGGGCCAACGTCCTGACTTTC. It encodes CAISEVGVGANVLTF.